This TCR beta chain was identified during a study of PD-L1 blockade in urothelial cancer (TCRdb year 2017). Describing the broader study: Every patient began therapy in the mid-2010s and was given atezolizumab 1,200 mg intravenously every 3 weeks. About 85% of the roughly 30 patients were males with bladder-origin urothelial cancer, and 18 of 29 reported a prior smoking history. An ECOG performance status of 0 or 1 was recorded for the patients, and 0 to 3 prior chemotherapy regimens had been received by the patients. Blood samples were analyzed 3 weeks after the start of treatment (second dose) and 6 weeks after the start of treatment. A median of 141,255 T cells and 65,000 to 90,000 unique TCRs was obtained from blood samples, and a median clonality of 0.080 was observed. An exploratory multi-omic analysis was conducted of the somatic, immune and clinical correlates of response to PD-L1 blockade with atezolizumab in urothelial cancer. Pretreatment tumor samples, along with matched peripheral blood collected serially before and after atezolizumab treatment, underwent TCR sequencing. Progression-free survival longer than 6 months counted as durable clinical benefit, and TCR features were additionally tested against both progression-free and overall survival. In the same patients, whole exome sequencing and RNA sequencing of pretreatment tumors were performed in addition to TCR sequencing. Durable clinical benefit was achieved by nine patients and was not achieved by 20 patients. Under 30 patients had pretreatment blood TCR-seq, about 24 had at least one posttreatment blood collection, and about 24 had tumor TCR-seq.

The sample holds one count of this clone. No antigen is known for it. No quality values exist for individual bases; no much larger clone is one base distant. The CDR1 and CDR2 encoded by the germline V gene are SGHRS and YFSETQ. CDR3 length: 17 amino acids, cysteine to phenylalanine. Only the CDR3 region is kept as DNA, spanning 51 bases read in frame from base 1. Between the V and J ends, shortened by 0 bases and 0 bases respectively, the junction contains 16 bases. Synthetic TCR analog templates were spiked into each PCR to estimate absolute template abundance from read counts. TCRbeta CDR3 regions were amplified from genomic DNA with bias-controlled V and J gene primers using the immunoSEQ assay. Rearranged TCRbeta segments were sequenced at approximately 20X coverage. The authors processed their data as follows. Sequencing errors were corrected by clustering and CDR3s were annotated against IMGT to assign V, D and J genes. Downstream analyses used only productive TCRbeta rearrangements and left out out-of-frame or stop-codon sequences. Clonality was calculated as one minus the Shannon entropy normalized by the log of the number of unique productive sequences. Clones differing between time points or between blood and tumor were identified by Fisher's exact test with Benjamini-Hochberg correction at adjusted p below 0.01. TCRdb's version of the immuneACCESS table is confined to in-frame rearrangements and falls short of the full clone set. An unresolved V gene accounts for under half of the shortfall where checked; the remainder is of unknown origin. The DNA gave D and trimming, while V, J and clone size come from that table. Counted in this sample were more than 50,000 clones; around 81% of them appeared once. The top ten hold about 2.9% of the sample.

Read against the paper, the sample's time point label means: pretreatment peripheral blood. The cohort comprised 29 patients with locally advanced or metastatic urothelial carcinoma treated at Memorial Sloan Kettering on a trial protocol. Peripheral blood mononuclear cells were collected pretreatment and during treatment, at between 1 and 8 total time points per patient. The Qiagen DNeasy Blood extraction kit was used to purify genomic DNA from total PBMCs and tumor samples. PBMCs were collected pretreatment and during treatment and were isolated and stored as previously described. The paper's findings and limits, for the study overall: Among patients with durable benefit, tumor-associated TCR clones showed greater expansion in peripheral blood 3 weeks after treatment started (n of about 21, p = 0.022). Because of the small sample size (n ≈ 29) and the many exploratory analyses performed, the results are intended to be regarded as hypothesis-generating. A pretreatment peripheral blood TCR clonality below the median was linked to improved progression-free and overall survival.

The rearranged chain carries TRBV5-1 and TRBJ2-7; a weak D assignment points to TRBD2 (7 bases agree). Here the sequenced sample was PBMCs, taken around atezolizumab (anti-PD-L1) treatment. The receptor was derived from a man aged 65 to 85 with urothelial cancer. The CDR3: CASSLGGGRDSSYEQYF. The sequenced DNA is TGCGCCAGCAGCTTGGGCGGGGGCAGGGATAGCTCCTACGAGCAGTACTTC.